This TCR beta chain was identified during a study of a mutant IDH1 vaccine in newly diagnosed glioma. Study as a whole: Treated patients, approximately 62% male and approximately 38% female, averaged about 42 years of age. Therapy received beforehand was radiotherapy, temozolomide, or both, with most patients given both. Findings of the study overall: Pseudoprogression showed no apparent link to changes in top peripheral T cell clonotypes. Vaccination induced immune responses in about 93% of patients.

The data were produced by immunoSEQ multiplex PCR, yet TCRdb's version contains in-frame clones alone and is incomplete. The sample has 75,000 to 100,000 clones; roughly 82% are singletons. As regards this clone: Its antigen is still unknown.

The time point denotes: baseline, week 1 (first vaccination visit). Treatment described: pre-vaccination baseline after standard-of-care therapy. Per germline, CDR1 SNHLY and CDR2 FYNNEI. The J segment lost 1 base and the V segment lost 2 bases, leaving 3 bases of the junction unmatched. This CDR3 is built from 15 residues. The J gene is TRBJ2-7, the V gene TRBV2; 9 bases align to TRBD1. Sequencing used PBMCs, obtained from a glioma patient treated with radiotherapy, temozolomide or both. The sequence was collected from a man aged 40-50 years with glioma. Some clones in this sample may be carry-over from other donors' samples. This CDR3 is CASSEQGQGSYEQYF. CDR3 nucleotides: TGTGCCAGCAGTGAACAAGGACAGGGGTCCTACGAGCAGTACTTC.